Sequencing of this TCR beta chain was carried out in a study of Ad26.COV2.S vaccination and SARS-CoV-2 variants. V dropped 0 bases and J dropped 4; count of bases not matched to a gene: 5. CDR1 and CDR2 from the germline V gene are KGHSH and LQKENI. CDR3 length equals 16 residues. Using immunoSEQ multiplex PCR, the repertoire was profiled, and TCRdb retains in-frame clones only, with some absent. The table lists about 450,000 clones, 89% of them singletons. The treatment is: around 19 received Ad26.COV2.S at low or high dose, single or two shots; roughly five received placebo; per-sample allocation not given. Day 63 after the first vaccine or placebo injection was the time point for sampling.

The specimen was peripheral blood, collected in a trial of Ad26.COV2.S vaccine versus placebo. J is TRBJ2-2 and V is TRBV18; 7 bases agree with TRBD1. This TCR came from a person between 18 and 65 years old who received the Ad26.COV2.S COVID-19 vaccine or a placebo. The CDR3, as DNA: TGTGCCAGCTCACCACCGACAGGGACGACCACCGGGGAGCTGTTTTTT. Its protein is CASSPPTGTTTGELFF.